The source of this T cell receptor beta chain is a study of blood T cell repertoires in COVID-19. This CDR3 contains 13 residues. V was trimmed by 6 bases and J by 2 bases, leaving 9 bases between them. Germline V gives CDR1 SGHDT, CDR2 YYEEEE. This clone appeared a few times. Study processing details: Quantification of nucleated cells was approximated via reference gene primer amplification. Libraries were prepared by immunoSEQ multiplex PCR; TCRdb keeps only in-frame clonotypes and omits some of them. The V and J calls and clone size were taken over from that table, and D and trimming were inferred from the DNA. The sample includes roughly 270,000 clones, less than 85% seen only once; the top ten take under 3%. Participants came from roughly 23 US areas, aged about 18 to 89 years. Cohort placement rested on clinical history that participants reported themselves. Recovery meant two consecutive negative NP/OP PCR tests, professional clearance, or resolved symptoms.

Sequenced material: PBMCs or T cells enriched from blood (not recorded which). The clonotype was recovered from a woman aged 45-59 years who had recovered from COVID-19. V gene TRBV5-6 combines with J gene TRBJ1-3; possible D gene TRBD1, 6 bases. CDR3 DNA sequence: TGTGCCAGCAAAAACAGGGCTGGAAACACCATATATTTT. Its protein is CASKNRAGNTIYF.